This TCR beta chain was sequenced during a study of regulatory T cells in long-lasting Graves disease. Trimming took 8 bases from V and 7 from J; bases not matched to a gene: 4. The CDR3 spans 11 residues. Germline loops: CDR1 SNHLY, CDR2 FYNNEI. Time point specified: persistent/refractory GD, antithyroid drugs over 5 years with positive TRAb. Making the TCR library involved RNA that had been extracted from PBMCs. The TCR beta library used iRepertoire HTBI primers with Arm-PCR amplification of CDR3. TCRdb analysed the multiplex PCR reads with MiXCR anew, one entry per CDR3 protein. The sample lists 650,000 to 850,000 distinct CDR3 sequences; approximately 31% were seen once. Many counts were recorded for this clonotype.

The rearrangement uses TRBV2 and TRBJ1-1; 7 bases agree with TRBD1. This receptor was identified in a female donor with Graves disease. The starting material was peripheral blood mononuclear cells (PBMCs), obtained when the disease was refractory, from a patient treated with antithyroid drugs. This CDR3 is CASEGTDEAFF. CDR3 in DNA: TGTGCCAGCGAAGGGACAGATGAAGCTTTCTTT.